The 25 T cell receptor beta chains listed next were all sequenced from one sample in a study of T cell repertoires in cytomegalovirus infection. TCRdb re-derived calls from the reads in MiXCR, one entry per CDR3 protein. The sample records about 450,000 distinct CDR3 sequences, 30% to 40% being singletons. Sequences were obtained from PBMCs. The receptors were sampled from a human donor in good health (CMV status not recorded). Some clones in this sample may be carry-over from other donors' samples.

This clonotype appeared a few times. The rearrangement joins TRBV5-1 to TRBJ2-1, with 10 bases aligning to TRBD2. The CDR3 runs to 16 residues. Trimming cost V 4 bases and J 9 bases; bases outside gene matches: 13. Germline-derived CDR1 and CDR2 are SGHRS and YFSETQ. CDR3 sequence (DNA): TGCGCCAGCAGCGGAGTAGCGGGGGGTCGAGGGTCTGAGCAGTTCTTC. It is translated as CASSGVAGGRGSEQFF.

With respect to this clonotype: Sequence at one end of the junction differs from germline and may be a read error. The gene calls are TRBV4-2 and TRBJ1-3; 7 bases fit TRBD1. Looked up from germline, CDR1 is LGHNA and CDR2 is YNFKEQ. There are 15 residues in the CDR3. The DNA for the CDR3 is TGTTCCAGCAGCCAAGGGGACAGCACTGGAAACACCATATATTTT. Its protein product is CSSSQGDSTGNTIYF.

This clonotype showed up just a few times. This sequence joins TRBV20-1 and TRBJ1-1, with 7 nucleotides matching TRBD1. Germline V gives CDR1 DFQATT, CDR2 SNEGSKA (reference sequence). This CDR3 is built from 17 residues. Unmatched junction bases numbered 18, after V lost 8 bases and J lost 0 bases. The CDR3 reads CSTMRQGIGLLNTEAFF. The CDR3 DNA sequence: TGCAGTACCATGAGACAGGGTATCGGCTTATTGAACACTGAAGCTTTCTTT.

Regarding this clonotype: This may be a read error, as it is one base from a much larger clone. V usage is TRBV12-3 or TRBV12-4 and J usage is TRBJ1-5; 7 bases are a match to TRBD1. The CDR3 has 13 amino acids. The CDR3 DNA reads as TGTGCCGGCAGTGACAGGGGCAATCAGCCCCAGCATTTT. Protein: CAGSDRGNQPQHF.

In its sample, this clonotype was seen a few times. The gene calls are TRBV6-2 or TRBV6-3 and TRBJ1-2; D not resolved. This CDR3 comprises 16 residues. In germline, CDR1 is MNHEY, CDR2 SVGEGT. V lost 4 bases to trimming and J lost 4 bases, with 19 bases between them. DNA for the CDR3: TGTGCCAGCAGTTCACCCTCACGCCGCGCCTTCTATGGCTACACCTTC. Its protein is CASSSPSRRAFYGYTF.

Only a few counts were recorded for this clonotype. This sequence joins TRBV19 and TRBJ1-3; D gene unclear. Trimming stripped 7 bases from V and 0 bases from J, with 10 bases between. Germline V gene sequence: CDR1 LNHDA, CDR2 SQIVND (reference sequence). This CDR3 contains 14 residues. The DNA for the CDR3 is TGTGCCAGTATTCGGCAGGCCTCTGGAAACACCATATATTTT. Encoded protein: CASIRQASGNTIYF.

In this sample, this clonotype turned up many times. This chain connects TRBV11-2 to TRBJ2-7; 8 bases match TRBD1. Germline CDR1 SGHAT, CDR2 FQNNGV. The CDR3 length is 14 residues. V dropped 5 bases and J dropped 2; count of bases not matched to a gene: 5. CDR3 loop: CASSRRTGTYEQYF. In DNA form, the CDR3 reads TGTGCCAGCAGCAGAAGGACAGGGACCTACGAGCAGTACTTC.

This chain connects TRBV5-6 to TRBJ1-1; maybe TRBD1 (6 bases). The CDR3 runs 15 residues. CDR1 SGHDT and CDR2 YYEEEE come from the germline V gene. V was trimmed by 0 bases and J by 3 bases, leaving 12 bases between them. Here the CDR3 reads CASSLGVSGDTEAFF. The CDR3 DNA follows: TGTGCCAGCAGCTTGGGGGTTTCAGGGGACACTGAAGCTTTCTTT.

This clonotype was observed a few times. The chain combines TRBV4-1 with TRBJ2-3; 11 nucleotides match TRBD2. V lost 2 bases, J lost 7 bases, and 11 bases stayed unmatched. The CDR3 has 17 residues. The V gene's germline CDR1 is MGHRA and CDR2 YSYEKL. The CDR3 reads CASSQYSGGASGNTQYF. CDR3 nucleotides: TGCGCCAGCAGCCAATATAGCGGGGGGGCCTCTGGAAATACGCAGTATTTT.

This chain uses TRBV11-2 with TRBJ2-6, with D maybe TRBD2 (6 bases). This CDR3 is 18 amino acids long. The germline CDR1 and CDR2 sequences are SGHAT and FQNNGV. V dropped 5 bases and J dropped 1 base, with 18 bases sitting between them. CDR3 residues: CASSPYPGVGSGANVLTF. CDR3 in DNA: TGTGCCAGCAGCCCGTACCCGGGGGTGGGGTCTGGGGCCAACGTCCTGACTTTC.

A word on this clonotype: Just one base apart from a much larger clone, this may be a read error. This chain uses TRBV6-1 with TRBJ1-5, with D possibly being TRBD1 (6 bases). Germline-derived CDR1 and CDR2 are MNHNS and SASEGT. This CDR3 spans 14 amino acids. The CDR3 DNA reads TGTGCCAGCAGTGAATCCGGGGGCAATAAGCCCCAGCATTTT. This codes for CASSESGGNKPQHF.

This clonotype turned up a few times. The rearrangement links TRBV28 to TRBJ2-3; D is possibly TRBD1 or TRBD2 (5 bases each). The CDR3 sequence is 16 residues long. Germline V gene lookup returns CDR1 MDHEN and CDR2 SYDVKM. The V end was cut by 5 bases, the J end by 4 bases, with 19 bases between. CDR3: CASSLNEGPSADTQYF. CDR3 DNA: TGTGCCAGCAGTCTGAACGAGGGGCCTTCCGCAGATACGCAGTATTTT.

This clonotype was seen more than once but under ten times. The genes are TRBV4-1 and TRBJ2-5; a possible D gene is TRBD1 (9 bases). Trimming left V 0 bases short and J 5 bases short, with 22 bases between. There are 18 residues in the CDR3. Per germline, CDR1 MGHRA and CDR2 YSYEKL. The CDR3 protein is CASSQESGGQGLRETQYF. The CDR3 DNA reads as TGCGCCAGCAGCCAAGAAAGCGGGGGACAGGGCTTACGGGAGACCCAGTACTTC.

This clonotype has at least ten counts. The chain is built from TRBV7-2 and TRBJ2-7, with TRBD1 matching 8 bases. CDR1 SGHTA and CDR2 FQGNSA come from the germline V gene. The ends lost 5 bases at V and 0 bases at J; junction bases unmatched: 6. CDR3 size: 15 residues. CDR3 sequence: CASSPGGTGSYEQYF. CDR3 nucleotides: TGTGCCAGCAGCCCAGGGGGGACAGGCTCCTACGAGCAGTACTTC. Combining the CDR3 with reference TRBV7-2 and TRBJ2-7 gives the whole variable domain GAGVSQSPSNKVTEKGKDVELRCDPISGHTALYWYRQSLGQGLEFLIYFQGNSAPDKSGLPSDRFSAERTGGSVSTLTIQRTQQEDSAVYLCASSPGGTGSYEQYFGPGTRLTVT.

The chain employs TRBV12-3 or TRBV12-4 and TRBJ2-7; no clear D gene. CDR3 length equals 15 residues. The V end was cut by 5 bases, the J end by 2 bases, with 16 bases between. CDR3 loop: CASSPHRVLAYEQYF. The CDR3 DNA is TGTGCCAGCAGTCCACACCGGGTCCTCGCCTACGAGCAGTACTTC.

The chain couples TRBV20-1 to TRBJ1-1, with a weak D call TRBD1 (6 bases). Trimming left V 3 bases short and J 1 base short, with 12 bases between. The CDR3 length is 14 residues. Germline V lookup: CDR1 DFQATT, CDR2 SNEGSKA (reference sequence). The CDR3 loop reads CSARVGTKNTEAFF. CDR3 DNA: TGCAGTGCTAGGGTGGGGACAAAGAACACTGAAGCTTTCTTT.

This clonotype showed up just a few times. The V call is TRBV12-3 or TRBV12-4, the J call TRBJ2-3; D may be TRBD2 (5 bases). Trimming left V 6 bases short and J 2 bases short, with 15 bases between. The CDR3 length is 15 residues. The CDR3 DNA reads as TGTGCCAGCAGCCCCTTGGACTTCCACACAGATACGCAGTATTTT. Its translation: CASSPLDFHTDTQYF.

This clonotype was picked up many times. V usage is TRBV12-3 or TRBV12-4 and J usage is TRBJ2-2; D is possibly TRBD1 (5 bases). The CDR3 contains 15 residues. Trimming shortened V by 8 bases and J by 1 base, and 14 bases separated the two germline ends. CDR3 protein: CASRPRAMNTGELFF. For the CDR3, the DNA is TGTGCCAGCCGGCCCAGGGCCATGAACACCGGGGAGCTGTTTTTT.

This clonotype has just a few counts. This CDR3 is CASSLAGDKDGYTF. CDR3 bases: TGCGCCAGCAGCTTGGCCGGGGACAAAGATGGCTACACCTTC. The V call is TRBV5-1, the J call TRBJ1-2; tentatively, D is TRBD1 (6 bases). Germline values: CDR1 SGHRS, CDR2 YFSETQ. The CDR3 is made up of 14 amino acids. The V gene lost 0 bases and the J gene lost 6 bases, with 12 bases spanning the gap.

This clonotype has only a few counts. J is TRBJ1-6 and V is TRBV6-1, with D uncertain. In germline, CDR1 is MNHNS, CDR2 SASEGT. The CDR3 contains 15 residues. V shed 5 bases and J shed 7 bases, with 15 bases lying between them. The CDR3 DNA is TGTGCCAGCAGTTCCTTAGACGGCCTCAATTCACCCCTCCACTTT. Its translation is CASSSLDGLNSPLHF.

This clonotype was detected a few times. The V and J genes are TRBV11-2 and TRBJ2-5; D is ambiguous. The CDR3 contains 14 residues. The V and J ends lost 4 bases and 4 bases respectively, with 13 bases between them. Germline V gene data show CDR1 as SGHAT and CDR2 as FQNNGV. DNA for the CDR3: TGTGCCAGCAGCTCCCGACTGGGGTCAGAGACCCAGTACTTC. It is translated as CASSSRLGSETQYF.

J is TRBJ2-5 and V is TRBV2; the D call may be TRBD1 or TRBD2 (5 bases each). The CDR3 is 13 residues long. CDR1 SNHLY and CDR2 FYNNEI come from the germline V gene. V shed 7 bases and J shed 1 base, with 10 bases lying between them. The CDR3 reads CASNRDVQETQYF. The DNA for the CDR3 is TGTGCCAGCAACCGGGACGTCCAAGAGACCCAGTACTTC.

A note on this clonotype: It may be a read error: a sequence one base away is much more abundant. The chain is built from TRBV7-2 and TRBJ1-2; a possible D gene is TRBD1 (6 bases). In germline, CDR1 is SGHTA, CDR2 FQGNSA. Trimming took off 5 bases at V and 8 bases at J, with 18 bases between the two ends. The CDR3 runs to 14 residues. The CDR3 DNA reads as TGTGCCAGCAGCCAGACAGGTGGAGGAGAAGGCTACACCTTC. Amino acids: CASSQTGGGEGYTF.

A note on this clonotype: This sequence may be a read error, since a much larger clone differs from it by one base. The V call is TRBV6-5, the J call TRBJ2-5; possibly TRBD1 for D (6 bases). The CDR3 loop spans 15 amino acids. Germline-derived CDR1 and CDR2 are MNHEY and SVGAGI. The DNA of the CDR3 is TGTGCCCGCAGTTACGTTAACAGGGAACAAGAGACCCAGTACTTC. Its protein is CARSYVNREQETQYF.

The chain employs TRBV6-6 and TRBJ1-1; weak D call: TRBD1 (5 bases). This CDR3 is built from 14 residues. Trimming pared 8 bases from V and 0 bases from J, leaving 13 bases between. Per the germline V gene, CDR1 is MNHNY and CDR2 is SVGAGI (reference sequence). The CDR3 reads CASYPRGVNTEAFF. For the CDR3, the DNA is TGTGCCAGCTATCCGCGGGGGGTGAACACTGAAGCTTTCTTT.